This entry describes one T cell receptor beta chain. This record belongs to a study of technical replicates of blood from four donors. The method was immunoSEQ multiplex PCR; TCRdb's version includes in-frame clones alone and lacks a portion of them. The table lists tens of thousands of clones, over 90% of them singletons. V shed 4 bases, J shed 3 bases, and the junction held 10 bases outside the gene matches. The CDR3 spans 17 residues. CDR1 and CDR2 from the germline V gene are SGHRS and YFSETQ. V is TRBV5-1 and J is TRBJ1-3; the match to TRBD1 covers 10 bases. Sample: T cells isolated from PBMCs. The sequence came from a human donor in good health. CDR3 amino acids: CASSGQTGGAYGNTIYF. CDR3 sequence (DNA): TGCGCCAGCAGCGGCCAGACAGGGGGCGCGTATGGAAACACCATATATTTT.